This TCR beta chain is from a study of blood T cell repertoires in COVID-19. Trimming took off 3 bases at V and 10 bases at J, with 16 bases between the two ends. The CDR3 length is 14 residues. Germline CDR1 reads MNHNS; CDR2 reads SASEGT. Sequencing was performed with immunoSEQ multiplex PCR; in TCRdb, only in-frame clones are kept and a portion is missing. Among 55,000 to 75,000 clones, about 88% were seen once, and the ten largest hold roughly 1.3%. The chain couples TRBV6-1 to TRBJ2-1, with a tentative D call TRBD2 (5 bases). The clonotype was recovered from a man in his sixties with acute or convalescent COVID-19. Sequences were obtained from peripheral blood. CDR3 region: CASSDVASQMEQFF. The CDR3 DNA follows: TGTGCCAGCAGTGACGTGGCTAGCCAAATGGAGCAGTTCTTC.